This TCR beta chain was profiled in a study of chemoradiotherapy in HPV16-positive cancers. Regarding the study as a whole: Better recurrence-free survival went with HPV-responsive T-cell expansion in HPV16-positive patients.

Measured with immunoSEQ multiplex PCR; TCRdb has only the in-frame clones, and not every one. The sample includes approximately 3,200 clones, around 94% of them seen just once. On this clone: What it binds is not known.

Germline trimming cut 5 bases from V and 5 bases from J; bases unmatched to any gene: 15. This CDR3 is 18 amino acids long. The germline V gene has CDR1 SGHVS and CDR2 FNYEAQ. The sample here was taken from a patient who underwent chemoradiotherapy. The V call is TRBV7-6, the J call TRBJ2-3, with 11 bases aligning to TRBD2. The receptor was derived from a human donor with HPV-associated anogenital cancer. The CDR3 loop is CASSPPPTSGGRLDTQYF. The CDR3 bases are TGTGCCAGCAGCCCGCCCCCAACTAGCGGGGGACGTTTAGATACGCAGTATTTT.